Sequencing of this T cell receptor (beta chain) was carried out in a study of spatial heterogeneity in lung cancer. Whole-study context: Consistently, beta-chain sequences turned up in larger numbers than alpha-chain sequences did. Study-wide points: Ubiquitous expanded tumor TCRs surfaced in blood more at resection than they did at follow-up.

Stated time point: sample taken at primary tumor resection. Unsorted whole RNA from tumor, nontumor lung or frozen PBMC underwent sequencing. The cohort: approximately 74 early-stage, untreated non-small cell lung cancer patients. The CDR3 extends over 14 amino acids. V lost 8 bases and J lost 1, with 12 bases in between. From germline, CDR1 is WSHSY and CDR2 SAAADI. Each CDR3 protein is one row after TCRdb ran MiXCR on the 5' RACE reads. This table holds around 25,000 distinct CDR3 sequences, roughly 12% found once. On this clonotype: Antigen unknown.

The chain links TRBV10-2 to TRBJ1-5, with D possibly TRBD1 on 6 matching bases. The specimen was PBMCs, collected at surgery. This TCR was recovered from a female donor with early-stage non-small cell lung cancer. CDR3 region: CASGRTESNQPQHF. CDR3 in DNA: TGCGCCAGCGGGCGGACAGAAAGCAATCAGCCCCAGCATTTT.